This T cell receptor beta chain was sequenced for a study of blood T cell repertoires in COVID-19 (dated by TCRdb to about 2020). Notes on the research overall: Collaborator samples came from the United States, Italy and Spain and covered acute and convalescent phases of COVID-19. Sample metadata almost always included a de-identified subject ID, COVID-19 status, age in years and sex. The material from the prospective study consisted of cDNA or gDNA derived from T cells, B-cell-depleted T cells, or PBMCs. A freely available public database, intended as a resource for researchers studying the immune response to SARS-CoV-2, is where the repertoires were released. The samples were drawn from the first 160 participants of the ongoing ImmuneRACE study and from some 1,300 subjects provided by 6 global collaborators. HLA class I and class II types, where available, came from metadata supplied by the sample provider rather than from assay-based typing. Subjects who had been exposed to COVID-19, were actively infected with it, or had recovered from it provided the deeply sampled blood TCRbeta repertoires that made up the dataset. The study at large found these results: How much clinical and demographic metadata was included differed by source and by participant, and the metadata was provided uncurated.

Another Seattle source contributed samples from volunteer blood donors who had recovered from COVID-19. Collaborating institutions collected whole blood in K2EDTA tubes following their own protocols. For TCRbeta analysis, collaborators shipped samples as frozen whole blood, isolated PBMCs, or DNA extracted from either of those sample types. About this clone: No cognate antigen has been identified for it. Per-base qualities were not stored, and no clone one base away is much larger. This CDR3 is also generated by other DNA sequences in the sample.

The immunoSEQ Assay, a bias-controlled multiplex PCR, was used to amplify TCRbeta CDR3 regions from genomic DNA. Per the authors' processing: The number of nucleated cells in each sample was estimated by amplification of reference gene primers within the assay. To quantify the absolute abundance of each unique TCRbeta CDR3 rearrangement, sequence reads were collapsed and filtered. For each sample, productive Simpson clonality was calculated as the square root of Simpson's diversity index over productive rearrangements. TCRdb took over this immuneACCESS table, retaining in-frame rearrangements with V and J assigned. Such tables are incomplete; in checked studies, under half of the missing clones stem from an unresolved V gene, and the remainder is unexplained. That table furnishes V, J and clone size, whereas the DNA furnished D and trimming. The sample table records about 300,000 clones; roughly 88% of these occur just once. The leading ten clones occupy 6.9% of the sample.

The clonotype was recovered from a woman aged 25 to 45 who had recovered from COVID-19. Material for sequencing was peripheral blood.

CDR3 protein: CASSLSRDTEAFF. The nucleotide sequence is given as TGTGCCAGCAGTTTAAGCAGGGACACTGAAGCTTTCTTT. The V gene is TRBV28 and the J gene is TRBJ1-1, and possibly TRBD1, on 5 matching bases. Looking up the germline V gene yields CDR1 MDHEN and CDR2 SYDVKM. V drops 2 bases and J drops 3 bases, leaving 7 bases in between. CDR3 length: 13 amino acids, cysteine to phenylalanine. The only DNA kept is the CDR3, 39 bases in frame from the first base.